The clone carrying this T cell receptor (beta chain) came up many times. Antigen specificity is unknown. Multiplex PCR, run in two rounds, amplified TCR beta CDR3 from genomic DNA. First-round PCR used primers specific to each TRBV and TRBJ gene. One entry per CDR3 protein results from TCRdb running MiXCR on the multiplex PCR reads. The sample contains about 59,000 distinct CDR3 sequences, less than 30% of which appear only once. The CDR3 consists of 18 residues. Looked up from germline, CDR1 is MNHEY and CDR2 is SVGEGT. V was trimmed by 10 bases and J by 2 bases, leaving 27 bases between them. The data are from a study of prognosis after radiotherapy for stage I lung cancer. Study at large: Patients received 3 to 5 SBRT fractions with a biologically effective dose of at least 100 Gy. Distant metastases showed up in a few patients after radiotherapy, at a median of roughly seven months, while more than 12 showed no significant progression. Overall study findings and caveats: It was not determined whether the expanded TCR clones were tumor-specific. Differential TRBV and TRBJ gene usage was reported between patients with metastases and patients without them.

The clonotype was recovered from a donor aged 50 or older with non-small cell lung cancer. The V and J genes are TRBV6-2 or TRBV6-3 and TRBJ1-5; D perhaps matches TRBD1 (6 bases). The sequenced sample was PBMCs, obtained before or after stereotactic body radiation therapy (not recorded which). Written as DNA, the CDR3 is TGTGCCAAGCCGCTTATGCGGGCAGGGGTTTTTTGCAATCAGCCCCAGCATTTT. It is translated as CAKPLMRAGVFCNQPQHF.